One and the same sample provided the 21 T cell receptor beta chains below, sequenced in a study of T cell responses to AZD1222 COVID-19 vaccine. Sequenced by immunoSEQ multiplex PCR; TCRdb stores in-frame clones only, minus some. The sample records approximately 80,000 clones, about nine tenths being singletons. Sequencing was performed on peripheral blood, taken on day 0 of AZD1222 vaccination. Every receptor here comes from an adult in good health.

V and J are TRBV7-6 and TRBJ2-5; 7 nucleotides line up with TRBD2. This CDR3 has 15 residues. V was pared by 1 base and J by 5 bases, with 7 bases of the junction left unmatched. Looked up from germline, CDR1 is SGHVS and CDR2 is FNYEAQ. The CDR3 protein is CASSLVGGVFETQYF. The CDR3 nucleotides read TGTGCCAGCAGCTTAGTGGGGGGGGTTTTTGAGACCCAGTACTTC.

CDR3 residues: CASSLATGRAEKLFF. CDR3 in DNA: TGCGCCAGCAGCTTGGCCACGGGGCGAGCTGAAAAACTGTTTTTT. The rearrangement links TRBV5-1 to TRBJ1-4, with a possible D match to TRBD1 (5 bases). V lost 0 bases and J lost 7, with 13 bases in between. The CDR3 extends over 15 amino acids. Germline assignment: CDR1 SGHRS and CDR2 YFSETQ.

This chain links TRBV7-3 with TRBJ2-1, with 8 nucleotides matching TRBD2. Germline V gene data show CDR1 as SGHTA and CDR2 as FQGTGA. The CDR3 spans 15 residues. V dropped 1 base and J dropped 6; count of bases not matched to a gene: 5. CDR3 loop: CASSLSSGEGNEQFF. For the CDR3, the DNA is TGTGCCAGCAGCTTAAGTAGCGGGGAGGGCAATGAGCAGTTCTTC.

The chain couples TRBV28 to TRBJ1-2; D unclear. The CDR3 is 13 residues long. Looked up from germline, CDR1 is MDHEN and CDR2 is SYDVKM. The ends were cut back, 6 bases at V and 3 bases at J, with 11 bases in the middle. The CDR3 is CASRPQPYYGYTF. Here the CDR3 DNA reads TGTGCCAGCAGGCCCCAACCGTACTATGGCTACACCTTC.

The chain couples TRBV6-4 to TRBJ2-2, with D maybe TRBD2 (5 bases). The CDR3 spans 17 residues. The germline V gene has CDR1 MRHNA and CDR2 SNTAGT. The V and J ends lost 6 bases and 9 bases respectively, with 26 bases between them. For the CDR3, the DNA is TGTGCCAGCAGGTCCCCCCTTTTGCTACTAGTTAGACGGGAGCTGTTTTTT. Its translation is CASRSPLLLLVRRELFF.

The CDR3 bases are TGTGCCAGCAGCTTGTTAACAGGGTCCAACGAGCAGTACTTC. As protein: CASSLLTGSNEQYF. V gene TRBV5-4 combines with J gene TRBJ2-7; weak D call: TRBD1 (6 bases). Germline V CDR1 and CDR2: SGHNT, YYREEE (reference sequence). With 1 base removed from V and 5 bases from J, the gap between germline ends came to 13 bases. The CDR3 sequence is 14 residues long. The entire variable domain, with the rest obtained from reference TRBV5-4 and TRBJ2-7, is as follows: ETGVTQSPTHLIKTRGQQVTLRCSSQSGHNTVSWYQQALGQGPQFIFQYYREEENGRGNFPPRFSGLQFPNYSSELNVNALELDDSALYLCASSLLTGSNEQYFGPGTRLTVT.

The gene calls are TRBV4-3 and TRBJ1-1; D perhaps matches TRBD1 (5 bases). The germline V and J ends were trimmed by 0 bases and 10 bases, with 12 bases remaining between them. The CDR3 is 13 residues long. The germline CDR1 and CDR2 sequences are LGHNA and YSLEER. This chain's CDR3 is CASSQDAGVLAFF. Here the CDR3 DNA reads TGCGCCAGCAGCCAAGATGCGGGGGTATTAGCTTTCTTT.

V is TRBV29-1 and J is TRBJ1-1, with 7 bases lining up with TRBD1. Trimming took 7 bases from V and 4 from J; bases not matched to a gene: 6. Germline V gene lookup returns CDR1 SQVTM and CDR2 ANQGSEA. The CDR3 totals 12 residues. In DNA, the CDR3 is TGCAGCGGTAGGACAGGTGCCACTGAAGCTTTCTTT. Translating gives CSGRTGATEAFF.

V gene TRBV27 combines with J gene TRBJ1-1, with D unresolved. V lost 0 bases and J 0 bases, leaving 8 bases between the germline ends. This CDR3 spans 15 amino acids. Germline loops: CDR1 MNHEY, CDR2 SMNVEV (reference sequence). CDR3 residues: CASSLSGRLNTEAFF. As DNA, the CDR3 is TGTGCCAGCAGTTTATCTGGCCGGCTGAACACTGAAGCTTTCTTT.

The chain joins TRBV19 to TRBJ1-6, with 7 positions matching TRBD1. J lost 5 bases, V lost 8 bases, and 3 bases had no gene match. The CDR3 spans 13 residues. Germline V gene sequence: CDR1 LNHDA, CDR2 SQIVND (reference sequence). CDR3 nucleotide sequence: TGTGCCAGTGGACAGGAGGATAATTCACCCCTCCACTTT. Its translation is CASGQEDNSPLHF. The variable domain in full, with the rest retrieved from reference TRBV19 and TRBJ1-6, is DGGITQSPKYLFRKEGQNVTLSCEQNLNHDAMYWYRQDPGQGLRLIYYSQIVNDFQKGDIAEGYSVSREKKESFPLTVTSAQKNPTAFYLCASGQEDNSPLHFGNGTRLTVT.

This chain links TRBV7-2 with TRBJ1-2; possibly TRBD1 for D (6 bases). Germline V gives CDR1 SGHTA, CDR2 FQGNSA. V dropped 5 bases and J dropped 2 bases, with 12 bases sitting between them. The CDR3 has 14 residues. The CDR3 loop reads CASSVRDTNYGYTF. The CDR3 region has the DNA TGTGCCAGCAGCGTGAGGGACACCAACTATGGCTACACCTTC.

This clone was seen a single time. The genes are TRBV5-4 and TRBJ2-1; 10 bases are a match to TRBD2. The germline gives CDR1 SGHNT, CDR2 YYREEE (reference sequence). The junction had 7 bases not matched to a gene; V was cut back by 4 bases and J by 6 bases. The CDR3 runs 15 residues. Written as DNA, the CDR3 is TGTGCCAGCAGCCGGGGACTAGCGTTGGGCAATGAGCAGTTCTTC. Its translation is CASSRGLALGNEQFF.

The gene calls are TRBV3-1 (or the pseudogene TRBV3-2) and TRBJ2-1; D might be TRBD1 or TRBD2, each matching 5 bases. This CDR3 comprises 14 residues. Germline V CDR1 and CDR2: LGHDT, YNNKEL (reference sequence). V shed 4 bases and J shed 6 bases, with 13 bases lying between them. CDR3 bases: TGTGCCAGCAGCCTCCGGGACCCCCTCAATGAGCAGTTCTTC. Encoded protein: CASSLRDPLNEQFF.

The chain links TRBV7-3 to TRBJ2-3; D gene ambiguous. The CDR3 has 14 amino acids. V gave up 2 bases and J gave up 2 bases, with 8 bases separating them. Germline V gives CDR1 SGHTA, CDR2 FQGTGA. CDR3 coding DNA: TGTGCCAGCAGCTTAGTCGGAGTCACAGATACGCAGTATTTT. It translates to CASSLVGVTDTQYF.

V and J are TRBV7-2 and TRBJ2-1; 8 bases line up with TRBD2. Germline values: CDR1 SGHTA, CDR2 FQGNSA. Trimming cost V 6 bases and J 7 bases; bases outside gene matches: 5. There are 13 residues in the CDR3. CDR3 region: CASRRAGVNEQFF. The CDR3 nucleotides are TGTGCCAGCAGACGAGCGGGGGTTAATGAGCAGTTCTTC.

This chain joins TRBV2 and TRBJ1-1; tentatively, D is TRBD1 (6 bases). Germline V lookup: CDR1 SNHLY, CDR2 FYNNEI. The length of the CDR3 is 16 residues. Trimming cost V 4 bases and J 4 bases, with 19 bases left between them. As DNA, the CDR3 is TGTGCCAGCAGTGTAGGGCAGGGGTTAAGAGGCACTGAAGCTTTCTTT. Its translation is CASSVGQGLRGTEAFF.

The table lists this clone with a few counts. Other DNA sequences in this specimen translate into the identical CDR3. The V gene is TRBV9, the J gene TRBJ1-2; D perhaps matches TRBD1 (6 bases). V lost 1 base and J lost 8, with 18 bases in between. Germline CDR1 reads SGDLS; CDR2 reads YYNGEE. This CDR3 has 15 amino acids. CDR3 protein: CASSVTGEQGRGYTF. The CDR3 DNA sequence: TGTGCCAGCAGCGTAACGGGGGAACAGGGCCGCGGCTACACCTTC.

This clone was picked up a small number of times. The rearrangement joins TRBV18 to TRBJ2-7; either TRBD1 or TRBD2 may supply D (5 bases each). V was trimmed by 6 bases and J by 0 bases, leaving 12 bases between them. CDR3 length equals 14 residues. Germline V gene sequence: CDR1 KGHSH, CDR2 LQKENI. The DNA of the CDR3 is TGTGCCAGCTCCGGGACGGGGACCTCCTACGAGCAGTACTTC. Translation: CASSGTGTSYEQYF.

J is TRBJ1-1 and V is TRBV21-1; the tabulated D call, TRBD1, remains unverified against the DNA. TRBV21-1 is shown as a pseudogene. This CDR3 region has 13 residues. The CDR3 is CASSETGGTEAFF. The CDR3 DNA reads as TGTGCCAGCAGCGAGACAGGGGGGACTGAAGCTTTCTTT.

The chain employs TRBV7-9 and TRBJ2-1; TRBD2 matches 11 bases. The V gene end was trimmed by 5 bases and the J gene end by 1 base; junction bases not matched to a gene: 13. The CDR3 totals 19 residues. Germline CDR1 and CDR2: SEHNR and FQNEAQ (reference sequence). CDR3 in DNA: TGTGCCAGCAGCGCCAATAGCGGGGGGGCTTACTGGTCCTACAATGAGCAGTTCTTC. Encoded protein: CASSANSGGAYWSYNEQFF.

The chain couples TRBV9 to TRBJ2-3; D ambiguous. Deletions cut 1 base from V and 0 bases from J, with 15 bases between. In germline, CDR1 is SGDLS, CDR2 YYNGEE. The length of the CDR3 is 17 residues. CDR3: CASSVNARSASTDTQYF. The CDR3 DNA is TGTGCCAGCAGCGTAAACGCTAGGAGTGCTAGCACAGATACGCAGTATTTT. The variable domain in full, completed from reference TRBV9 and TRBJ2-3, reads DSGVTQTPKHLITATGQRVTLRCSPRSGDLSVYWYQQSLDQGLQFLIQYYNGEERAKGNILERFSAQQFPDLHSELNLSSLELGDSALYFCASSVNARSASTDTQYFGPGTRLTVL.